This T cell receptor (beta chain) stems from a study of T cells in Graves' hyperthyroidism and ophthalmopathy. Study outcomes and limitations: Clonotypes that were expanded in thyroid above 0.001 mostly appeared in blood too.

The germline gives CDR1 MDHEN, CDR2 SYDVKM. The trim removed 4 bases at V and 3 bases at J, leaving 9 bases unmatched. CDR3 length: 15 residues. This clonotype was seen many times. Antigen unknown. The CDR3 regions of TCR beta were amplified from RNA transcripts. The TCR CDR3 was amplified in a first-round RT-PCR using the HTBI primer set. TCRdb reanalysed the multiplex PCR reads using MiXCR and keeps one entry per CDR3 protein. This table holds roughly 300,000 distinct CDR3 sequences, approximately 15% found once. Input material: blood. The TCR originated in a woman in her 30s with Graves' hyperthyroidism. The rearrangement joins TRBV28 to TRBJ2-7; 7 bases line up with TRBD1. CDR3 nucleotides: TGTGCCAGCAGTTCCCCGGGACAGAGTTACTACGAGCAGTACTTC. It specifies CASSSPGQSYYEQYF.